This T cell receptor beta chain was retrieved from a study of brain T cells in children with intractable seizures. Sequencing was performed with immunoSEQ multiplex PCR; in TCRdb, only in-frame clones are kept and a portion is missing. This sample has about 340,000 clones, with about 94% found just once. Sample time point: blood from clinic visit 5 months post-surgery; TSC patient then seizure free. Sequencing was limited to surgery cases with top T cell transcript signatures in brain tissue. Before surgery, patients took at least one anti-epileptic drug. This specimen was peripheral blood, taken roughly 5 months after surgery. The receptor was isolated from a boy younger than two with tuberous sclerosis and intractable seizures.

CDR3 region: CASSSRPGASYNEQFF. The CDR3 DNA follows: TGTGCCAGCAGCTCCCGCCCAGGGGCCTCCTACAATGAGCAGTTCTTC. The chain uses TRBV9 and TRBJ2-1, with D perhaps TRBD1 (6 bases). CDR3 length: 16 amino acids. The germline V and J ends were trimmed by 4 bases and 0 bases, with 14 bases remaining between them. CDR1 is SGDLS and CDR2 is YYNGEE in the germline V gene.